The T cell receptor (beta chain) under discussion was sequenced for a study of T cells after yellow fever vaccination. Germline assignment: CDR1 SGHTA and CDR2 FQGNSA. The CDR3 loop spans 15 amino acids. Trimming removed 5 bases at V and 14 bases at J, with 25 bases between. This clonotype was seen many times. Whole-study results and caveats: Subsequent booster samples again held most clones from primary vaccination (nearly 98% CD4, 85% to 90% CD8).

By 5'RACE template switching, TCR cDNA was produced, with a universal primer site and UMIs added in the process. Via MiXCR, TCRdb re-called the 5' RACE reads, giving one row per CDR3 protein. In the table there are around 50,000 distinct CDR3 sequences, about 6.3% of which are singletons. The source is a man younger than 45 who received the YFV17D yellow fever vaccine. The chain joins TRBV7-2 to TRBJ2-1, with TRBD2 as a possible D gene (5 bases). Sequencing was performed on PBMCs, either bulk or a sorted T-cell subset (CD4+, CD8+, memory, or dextramer-sorted; not recorded which), taken 45 days after the yellow fever booster vaccination. The CDR3 is CASSPLSRGSGPKFF. The CDR3 bases are TGTGCCAGCAGCCCCCTTTCGAGAGGGTCTGGTCCTAAGTTCTTC.